This T cell receptor beta chain was recorded in a study of cytomegalovirus exposure and HLA in healthy donors. PCR amplification relied on 60 Vbeta primers (plus 13 Jbeta primers). This table comes from immunoSEQ multiplex PCR, and its TCRdb copy is limited to in-frame clones, with some not included. The sample consists of roughly 150,000 clones, 84% of them appearing once. The material sequenced was PBMCs. The sequence came from a boy younger than 10 in good health and CMV-seronegative.

DNA for the CDR3: TGCGCCAGCAGCTTGGTACAGGGCAAAATGAACACTGAAGCTTTCTTT. Protein sequence: CASSLVQGKMNTEAFF. The chain couples TRBV5-1 to TRBJ1-1; tentative D call: TRBD1 (6 bases). V was trimmed by 0 bases and J by 0 bases, leaving 12 bases between them. CDR1 and CDR2 (germline): SGHRS, YFSETQ. The CDR3 is 16 residues long.